This T cell receptor beta chain was identified during a study of blood T cells in healthy people across ages. Study-level background: Per two T cells, about one barcoded beta molecule was captured through template switching.

Germline values: CDR1 MRHNA, CDR2 SNTAGT. This CDR3 region has 14 residues. J lost 2 bases, V lost 6 bases, and 3 bases had no gene match. For the second PCR, which ran for about 7 to 11 cycles, a sample-barcoded 5' primer and a J-beta primer mix were used. A single record per CDR3 protein comes from TCRdb applying MiXCR to the 5' RACE reads. The sample contains more than 1,000,000 distinct CDR3 sequences, under 30% of which appear only once. Study conclusions and caveats: CMV status of donors was unknown, possibly confounding expanded clonotype changes.

In the case of this clonotype: Its antigen is undetermined.

These sequences were also reported in another study, on T cells of mothers and their children.

This receptor was taken from a girl aged 2-10 years in good health. The V and J genes are TRBV6-4 and TRBJ1-3; 8 bases line up with TRBD1. The sequenced sample was blood. The CDR3 nucleotides are TGTGCCAGCAGGACAGGGGTTACTGGAAACACCATATATTTT. Its protein is CASRTGVTGNTIYF.